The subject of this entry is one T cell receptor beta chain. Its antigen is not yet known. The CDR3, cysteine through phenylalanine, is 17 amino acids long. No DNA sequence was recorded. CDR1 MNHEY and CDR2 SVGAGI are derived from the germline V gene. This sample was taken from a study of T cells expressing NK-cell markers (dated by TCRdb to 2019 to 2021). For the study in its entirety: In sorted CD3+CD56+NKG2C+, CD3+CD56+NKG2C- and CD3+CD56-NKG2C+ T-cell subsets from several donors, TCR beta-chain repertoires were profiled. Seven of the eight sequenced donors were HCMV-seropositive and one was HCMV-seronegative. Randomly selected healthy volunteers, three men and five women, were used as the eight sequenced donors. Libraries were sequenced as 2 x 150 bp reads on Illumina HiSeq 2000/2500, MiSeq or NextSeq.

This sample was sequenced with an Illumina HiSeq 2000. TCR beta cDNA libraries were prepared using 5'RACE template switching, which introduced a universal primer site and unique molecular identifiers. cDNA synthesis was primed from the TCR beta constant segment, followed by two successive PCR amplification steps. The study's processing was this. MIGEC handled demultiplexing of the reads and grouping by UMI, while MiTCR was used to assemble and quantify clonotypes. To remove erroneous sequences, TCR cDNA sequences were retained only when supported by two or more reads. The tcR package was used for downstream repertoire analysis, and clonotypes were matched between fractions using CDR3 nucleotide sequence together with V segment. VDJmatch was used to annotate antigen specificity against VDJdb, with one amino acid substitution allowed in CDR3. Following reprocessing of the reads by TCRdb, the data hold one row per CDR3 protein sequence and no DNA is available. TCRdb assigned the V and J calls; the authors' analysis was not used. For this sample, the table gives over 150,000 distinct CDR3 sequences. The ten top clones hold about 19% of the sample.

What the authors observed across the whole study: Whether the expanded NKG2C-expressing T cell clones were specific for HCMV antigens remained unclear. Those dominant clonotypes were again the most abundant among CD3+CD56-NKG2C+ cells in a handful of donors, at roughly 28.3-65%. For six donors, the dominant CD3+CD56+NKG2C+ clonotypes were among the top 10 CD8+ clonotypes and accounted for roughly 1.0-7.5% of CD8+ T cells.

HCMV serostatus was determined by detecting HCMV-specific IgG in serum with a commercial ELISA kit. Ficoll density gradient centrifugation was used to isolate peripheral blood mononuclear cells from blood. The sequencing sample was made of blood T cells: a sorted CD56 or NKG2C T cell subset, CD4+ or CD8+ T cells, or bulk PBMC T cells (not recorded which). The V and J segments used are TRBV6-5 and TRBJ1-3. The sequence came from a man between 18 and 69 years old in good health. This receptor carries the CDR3 CASSYEPQINSGNTIYF.